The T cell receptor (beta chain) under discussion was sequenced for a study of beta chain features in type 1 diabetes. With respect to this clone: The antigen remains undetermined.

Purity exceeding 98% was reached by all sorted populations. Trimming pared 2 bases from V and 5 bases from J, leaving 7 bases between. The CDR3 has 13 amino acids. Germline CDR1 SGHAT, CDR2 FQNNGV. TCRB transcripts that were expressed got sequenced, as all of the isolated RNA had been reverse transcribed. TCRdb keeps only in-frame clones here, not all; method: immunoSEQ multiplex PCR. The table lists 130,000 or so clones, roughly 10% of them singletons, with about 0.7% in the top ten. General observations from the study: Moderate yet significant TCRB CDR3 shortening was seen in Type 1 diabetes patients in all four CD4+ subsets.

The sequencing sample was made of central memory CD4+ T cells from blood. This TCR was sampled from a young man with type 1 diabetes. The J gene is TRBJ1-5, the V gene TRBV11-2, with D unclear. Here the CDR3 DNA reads TGTGCCAGCAGCTTATGGGAGGATCAGCCCCAGCATTTT. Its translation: CASSLWEDQPQHF. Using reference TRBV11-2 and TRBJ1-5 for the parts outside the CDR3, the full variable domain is EAGVAQSPRYKIIEKRQSVAFWCNPISGHATLYWYQQILGQGPKLLIQFQNNGVVDDSQLPKDRFSAERLKGVDSTLKIQPAKLEDSAVYLCASSLWEDQPQHFGDGTRLSIL.